Presented here are 17 T cell receptor beta chains from one specimen sequenced in a study. TCRdb re-derived calls from the 5' RACE reads in MiXCR, one entry per CDR3 protein. The sample consists of more than 40,000 distinct CDR3 sequences, less than 30% of them appearing once. The sequenced sample was memory CD4+ T cells sorted from a lymph node. The subset was: memory CD4+ T cells, CD4+CD45RO+CD25-. Every receptor here comes from a female donor with breast cancer.

This clonotype was observed a few times. The chain employs TRBV20-1 and TRBJ2-5, with a weak D call TRBD2 (5 bases). The germline CDR1 and CDR2 sequences are DFQATT and SNEGSKA (reference sequence). The CDR3 has 13 residues. Trimming left V 1 base short and J 5 bases short, with 11 bases between. The CDR3 DNA sequence: TGCAGTGCTAGAGCTAGCCCCGGGGAGACCCAGTACTTC. It yields the protein CSARASPGETQYF.

This clonotype was seen only a few times. The gene calls are TRBV27 and TRBJ1-1; 7 positions match TRBD1. Germline CDR1 MNHEY, CDR2 SMNVEV (reference sequence). The J segment lost 1 base and the V segment lost 2 bases, leaving 4 bases of the junction unmatched. This CDR3 spans 15 amino acids. The CDR3 loop reads CASSLGGGGNTEAFF. In DNA, the CDR3 is TGTGCCAGCAGTTTAGGAGGGGGCGGGAACACTGAAGCTTTCTTT.

The J gene is TRBJ1-3, the V gene TRBV6-5; 7 bases are shared with TRBD1. Looked up from germline, CDR1 is MNHEY and CDR2 is SVGAGI. This CDR3 is built from 15 residues. Unmatched junction bases numbered 5, after V lost 6 bases and J lost 0 bases. The CDR3 coding sequence is TGTGCCAGCAGCCGGGACAGTATCTCTGGAAACACCATATATTTT. It yields the protein CASSRDSISGNTIYF.

This clonotype was detected only once. This sequence joins TRBV4-2 and TRBJ2-1, with 7 bases identical to TRBD2. Germline CDR1 and CDR2: LGHNA and YNFKEQ. The junction had 8 bases not matched to a gene; V was cut back by 4 bases and J by 5 bases. This CDR3 region has 15 residues. The CDR3 nucleotides are TGTGCCAGCAGCCTGACAGCGGGAAGCGACAATGAGCAGTTCTTC. Protein product: CASSLTAGSDNEQFF.

This clonotype was seen more than once but under ten times. This chain connects TRBV12-3 or TRBV12-4 to TRBJ1-5; D call uncertain. The CDR3 length is 13 residues. The V and J ends lost 2 bases and 7 bases respectively, with 9 bases between them. CDR3: CASSLTKGQPQHF. Written as DNA, the CDR3 is TGTGCCAGCAGTTTAACAAAAGGGCAGCCCCAGCATTTT.

V usage is TRBV20-1 and J usage is TRBJ1-5, with a possible D match to TRBD1 (6 bases). Germline values: CDR1 DFQATT, CDR2 SNEGSKA (reference sequence). Trimming took off 3 bases at V and 5 bases at J, with 14 bases between the two ends. This CDR3 comprises 14 residues. The CDR3 DNA sequence: TGCAGTGCTAGCGGCGAGACAGGAGATCAGCCCCAGCATTTT. This codes for CSASGETGDQPQHF.

This clonotype was picked up many times. V is TRBV9 and J is TRBJ1-1; unclear D gene. CDR1 SGDLS and CDR2 YYNGEE come from the germline V gene. The V gene lost 0 bases and the J gene lost 5 bases, with 11 bases spanning the gap. This CDR3 comprises 14 residues. This CDR3 reads CASSVESHRTEAFF. The CDR3, as DNA: TGTGCCAGCAGCGTAGAGAGCCATCGGACTGAAGCTTTCTTT.

V gene TRBV28 combines with J gene TRBJ1-4; 7 bases map to TRBD1. This CDR3 contains 16 residues. The junction had 7 bases not matched to a gene; V was cut back by 6 bases and J by 0 bases. Germline V gene lookup returns CDR1 MDHEN and CDR2 SYDVKM. Written as DNA, the CDR3 is TGTGCCAGCAGCGTCGAAACAGGGGCAACTAATGAAAAACTGTTTTTT. This encodes CASSVETGATNEKLFF.

This clonotype showed up just a few times. The gene calls are TRBV7-9 and TRBJ2-1, with 11 bases matching TRBD2. This CDR3 comprises 16 residues. The J segment lost 4 bases and the V segment lost 7 bases, leaving 9 bases of the junction unmatched. Germline CDR1 SEHNR, CDR2 FQNEAQ (reference sequence). The CDR3 nucleotides are TGTGCCAGCACCCACCCGGGACTAGCGGAATACAATGAGCAGTTCTTC. Protein product: CASTHPGLAEYNEQFF.

Details on this clonotype: Lacking the conserved final phenylalanine or tryptophan, this CDR3 likely reflects a read error. The CDR3 region is CASSLGTGGTEAFL. The CDR3 region has the DNA TGCGCCAGCAGCCTGGGGACGGGAGGGACTGAAGCTTTCCTT. The chain has TRBV5-1 and TRBJ1-1; D possibly corresponds to TRBD1 (5 bases). Deletions cut 4 bases from V and 5 bases from J, with 15 bases between. The CDR3 is 14 residues long. CDR1 is SGHRS, CDR2 YFSETQ, per germline.

The V gene is TRBV9, the J gene TRBJ2-4; 12 bases are a match to TRBD2. CDR1 and CDR2 from the germline V gene are SGDLS and YYNGEE. V lost 0 bases to trimming and J lost 4 bases; unmatched junction nucleotides: 5. The CDR3 sequence is 17 residues long. The CDR3 loop reads CASSVDGLAGTKNIQYF. CDR3 bases: TGTGCCAGCAGCGTAGATGGACTAGCGGGGACGAAAAACATTCAGTACTTC.

The chain combines TRBV24-1 with TRBJ2-3, with D possibly matching TRBD1 (6 bases). CDR1 KGHDR and CDR2 SFDVKD come from the germline V gene. The CDR3 has 14 residues. V lost 7 bases and J 2 bases, leaving 12 bases between the germline ends. CDR3: CATRPDSNTDTQYF. In DNA form, the CDR3 reads TGTGCCACCAGGCCGGACAGCAACACAGATACGCAGTATTTT.

Only one count was recorded for this clonotype. The chain employs TRBV15 and TRBJ2-5, with D possibly being TRBD1 or TRBD2 (6 bases each). The CDR3 is made up of 14 amino acids. Trimming removed 0 bases from V and 7 bases from J, with 12 bases in between. Looked up from germline, CDR1 is LNHNV and CDR2 is YYDKDF (reference sequence). In DNA, the CDR3 is TGTGCCACCAGCAGAGATGGGGGGCGGCGGACCCAGTACTTC. This sequence encodes CATSRDGGRRTQYF. The full variable domain, rest sourced from reference TRBV15 and TRBJ2-5, is DAMVIQNPRYQVTQFGKPVTLSCSQTLNHNVMYWYQQKSSQAPKLLFHYYDKDFNNEADTPDNFQSRRPNTSFCFLDIRSPGLGDTAMYLCATSRDGGRRTQYFGPGTRLLVL.

The chain has TRBV6-5 and TRBJ2-5; D ambiguous. Germline CDR1 MNHEY, CDR2 SVGAGI. Between the trimmed V and J ends, which lost 2 bases and 5 bases, there was a span of 18 bases. The CDR3 length is 16 residues. CDR3: CASSYRRTSRPETQYF. The CDR3 coding sequence is TGTGCCAGCAGTTACCGACGGACCTCCCGCCCGGAGACCCAGTACTTC.

This rearrangement joins TRBV28 to TRBJ1-6; D unclear. CDR3 length: 17 residues. V was clipped by 1 base and J by 0 bases, with 10 bases between them. Germline-derived CDR1 and CDR2 are MDHEN and SYDVKM. For the CDR3, the DNA is TGTGCCAGCAGTTTATTCCCAGGCGGCTCCTATAATTCACCCCTCCACTTT. It encodes CASSLFPGGSYNSPLHF.

Concerning this clonotype: As the CDR3 is not closed by the conserved phenylalanine or tryptophan, this likely results from a read error. The chain recombines TRBV7-9 with TRBJ1-2, with unresolved D. Trimming left V 4 bases short and J 4 bases short, with 7 bases between. CDR3 size: 12 residues. Germline V lookup: CDR1 SEHNR, CDR2 FQNEAQ (reference sequence). Written as DNA, the CDR3 is TGTGCCAGCAGCTCCCGGGTCTATGGCTACACCTCC. This encodes CASSSRVYGYTS.

This chain joins TRBV6-2 or TRBV6-3 and TRBJ2-2; weak D call: TRBD2 (5 bases). The germline V gene encodes CDR1 MNHEY and CDR2 SVGEGT. V lost 5 bases and J lost 6, with 16 bases in between. This CDR3 is 15 amino acids long. This CDR3 is CASSPHETRAGELFF. CDR3 DNA: TGTGCCAGCAGTCCCCACGAGACGAGGGCCGGGGAGCTGTTTTTT.